This T cell receptor (beta chain) was recovered during a study of shared clonotypes between healthy human individuals. A note on this clone: Its target is not known.

Study-wide findings and caveats: Genetic and exposure-history diversity was limited by the small donor number.

Data came from immunoSEQ multiplex PCR; TCRdb stores just in-frame clones and leaves some out. The top ten hold over 1% of the sample, which has over a million clones, around 95% seen once. Germline CDR1 KGHSH, CDR2 LQKENI. The V gene lost 5 bases and the J gene lost 0 bases, with 17 bases spanning the gap. The CDR3 is 17 residues long. This rearrangement joins TRBV18 to TRBJ2-1; no clear D. Sequencing was done on a sample of naive CD4+ T cells sorted from blood. The subset denotes: CD45RA+ positively selected. This receptor was identified in a man aged 25 to 40 in good health. CDR3 sequence: CASSSIPDTSSYNEQFF. In nucleotides, the CDR3 is TGTGCCAGCTCATCCATACCCGACACGAGCTCCTACAATGAGCAGTTCTTC.